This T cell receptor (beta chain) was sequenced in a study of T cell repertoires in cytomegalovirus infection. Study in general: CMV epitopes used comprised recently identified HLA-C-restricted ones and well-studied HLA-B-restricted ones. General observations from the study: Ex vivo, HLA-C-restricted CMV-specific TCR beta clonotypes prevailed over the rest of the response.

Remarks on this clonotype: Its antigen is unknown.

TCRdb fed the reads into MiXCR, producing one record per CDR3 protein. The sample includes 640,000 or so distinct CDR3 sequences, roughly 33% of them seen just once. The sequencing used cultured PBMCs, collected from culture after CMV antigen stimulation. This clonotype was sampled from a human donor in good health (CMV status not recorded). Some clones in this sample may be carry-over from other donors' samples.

CDR3 region: CASRPLGGAGNTIYF. CDR3 bases: TGTGCCAGCAGACCACTTGGAGGCGCCGGAAACACCATATATTTT. J is TRBJ1-3 and V is TRBV12-3 or TRBV12-4, with D unresolved. CDR3 length: 15 residues. V lost 6 bases and J 4 bases, leaving 16 bases between the germline ends.